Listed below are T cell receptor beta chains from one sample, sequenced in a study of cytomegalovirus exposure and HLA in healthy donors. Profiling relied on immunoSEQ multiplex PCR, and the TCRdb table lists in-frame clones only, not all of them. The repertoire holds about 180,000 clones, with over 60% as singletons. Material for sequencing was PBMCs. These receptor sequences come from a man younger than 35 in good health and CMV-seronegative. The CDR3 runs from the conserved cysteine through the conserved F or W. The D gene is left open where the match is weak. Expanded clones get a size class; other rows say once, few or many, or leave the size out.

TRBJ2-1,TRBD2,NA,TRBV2,TGTGCCAGTCCTGAGAGGGCAGCGGGAACCTACAATGAGCAGTTCTTC,CASPERAAGTYNEQFF
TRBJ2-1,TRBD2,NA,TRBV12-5,TGTGCTAGCGGACTAGCGGGAGGCAATGAGCAGTTCTTC,CASGLAGGNEQFF
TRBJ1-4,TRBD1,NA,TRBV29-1,TGCAGCGCCACGGGGACAGATGAAAAACTGTTTTTT,CSATGTDEKLFF
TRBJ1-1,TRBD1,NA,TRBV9,TGTGCCAGCAGCAACGGACAGGGCCGCGTGAACACTGAAGCTTTCTTT,CASSNGQGRVNTEAFF
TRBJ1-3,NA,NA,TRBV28,TGTGCCATCCAGGAAACAGGATTCTCTGGAAACACCATATATTTT,CAIQETGFSGNTIYF
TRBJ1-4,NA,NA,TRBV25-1,TGTGCCAGCAGTGGGGGGACTCTCCGGAATGAAAAACTGTTTTTT,CASSGGTLRNEKLFF
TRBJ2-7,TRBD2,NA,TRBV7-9,TGTTCCAGCAGCTTCGGGGAGGGCTACGAGCAGTACTTC,CSSSFGEGYEQYF
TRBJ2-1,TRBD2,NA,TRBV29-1,TGCAGCGTAGACCTAGCGGGCCTCTCCTACAATGAGCAGTTCTTC,CSVDLAGLSYNEQFF
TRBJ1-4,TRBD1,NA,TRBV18,TGTGCCAGCTCACCGGGGACAGCGAATGAAAAACTGTTTTTT,CASSPGTANEKLFF
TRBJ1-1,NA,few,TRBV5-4,TGTGCCTGCAGCGGAGGGACCAATCAAATGAACACTGAAGCTTTCTTT,CACSGGTNQMNTEAFF
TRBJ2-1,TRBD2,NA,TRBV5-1,TGCGCCAGCAGCCGGGGACTAGCGGGGGGGCGCAGGAATGAGCAGTTCTTC,CASSRGLAGGRRNEQFF
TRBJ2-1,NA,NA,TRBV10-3,TGTGCCATCAGAGGGGGGGTGAGTAATGAGCAGTTCTTC,CAIRGGVSNEQFF
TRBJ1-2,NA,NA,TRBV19,TGTGCCAGTAGACCTTTGGGGGGGGCGGACTATGGCTACACCTTC,CASRPLGGADYGYTF
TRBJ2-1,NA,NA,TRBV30,TGTGCCTGGAGTGCCTTCGATAGCGCCTACTCCTACAATGAGCAGTTCTTC,CAWSAFDSAYSYNEQFF
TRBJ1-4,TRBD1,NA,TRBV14,TGTGCCAGCAGCCCGTTTGCCAGGGGGATTAATGAAAAACTGTTTTTT,CASSPFARGINEKLFF
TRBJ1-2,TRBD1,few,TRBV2,TGTGCCAGTGAGGGCCAGGGGGCGACTCGTAACTATGGCTACACCTTC,CASEGQGATRNYGYTF
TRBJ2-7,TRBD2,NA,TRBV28,TGTGCCAGCAGTCCGGGACTAGCGGGGGGTGGTGGCGAGCAGTACTTC,CASSPGLAGGGGEQYF
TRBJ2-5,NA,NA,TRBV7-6,TGTGCCAGCAGCGGGGGACACCGGGTACAGACCCAGTACTTC,CASSGGHRVQTQYF
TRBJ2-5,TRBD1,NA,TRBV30,TGTGCCTGGACAAGGGGCCAGGGGGCCCAAGAGACCCAGTACTTC,CAWTRGQGAQETQYF
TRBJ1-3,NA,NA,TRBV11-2,TGTGCCAGCAGCCGGGCGAATGGGAGCTCTGGAAACACTATATATTTT,CASSRANGSSGNTIYF
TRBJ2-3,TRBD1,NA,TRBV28,TGTGCCAGTGGGTCGACAGGGTATAATTATACGCAGTATTTT,CASGSTGYNYTQYF
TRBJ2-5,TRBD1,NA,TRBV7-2,TGTGCCAGCAGCTTAGGGACAGGGTTTAACCAAGAGACCCAGTACTTC,CASSLGTGFNQETQYF
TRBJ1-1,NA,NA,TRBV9,TGTGCCAGCAGCCCAAGGACAGCTCCCGTGAACACTGAAGCTTTCTTT,CASSPRTAPVNTEAFF
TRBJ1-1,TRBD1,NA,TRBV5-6,TGTGCCAGCAGCCCAGAACCGGGACAGTACACTGAAGCTTTCTTT,CASSPEPGQYTEAFF
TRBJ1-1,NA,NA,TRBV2,TGTGCCAGCAGTGACAGGGCCTACACTGAAGCTTTCTTT,CASSDRAYTEAFF
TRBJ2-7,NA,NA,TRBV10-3,TGTGCCATCAGAGGGGGGGACACCTCCTACGAGCAGTACTTC,CAIRGGDTSYEQYF
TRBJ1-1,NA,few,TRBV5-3,TGTGCCAGAAGCTTGGGGTCAGGGCTTGGAACTGAAGCTTTCTTT,CARSLGSGLGTEAFF
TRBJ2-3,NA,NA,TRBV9,TGTGCCAGCAACAAGGACAACACAGATACGCAGTATTTT,CASNKDNTDTQYF
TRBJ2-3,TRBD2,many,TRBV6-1,TGTGCCAGCAGTGAAACGGCGGGAGGGGCAGATACGCAGTATTTT,CASSETAGGADTQYF
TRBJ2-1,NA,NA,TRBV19,TGTGCCAGTAGTAGGAGCGGCTGGGTCAATGAGCAGTTCTTC,CASSRSGWVNEQFF
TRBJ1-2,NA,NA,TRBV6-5,TGTGCCAGCAGTTCCCTCCAGATAAGAGGCTACACCTTC,CASSSLQIRGYTF
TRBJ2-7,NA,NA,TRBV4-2,TGTGCCAGCAGCCCGCCTGGGGGCGCGGGCGGCGAGCAGTACTTC,CASSPPGGAGGEQYF
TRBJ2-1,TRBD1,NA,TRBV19,TGTGCCAGTAGTATCGCGCAGGGGGCGCTTGGAAGGGTTGAGCAGTTCTTC,CASSIAQGALGRVEQFF
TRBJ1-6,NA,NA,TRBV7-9,TGTTCCAGCAGCTTGTCCAGCTATAATTCACCCCTCCACTTT,CSSSLSSYNSPLHF
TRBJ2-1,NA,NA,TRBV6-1,TGTGCCAGCAGTGCACAGGGTAGGGTTTTGAATGAGCAGTTCTTC,CASSAQGRVLNEQFF
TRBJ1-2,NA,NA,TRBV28,TGTGCCAGCAGCAACCTGGCGGAGGGTGGCTACACCTTC,CASSNLAEGGYTF
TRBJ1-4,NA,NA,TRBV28,TGTGCCAGCAGCCAAGGGGACATTGAAAAACTGTTTTTT,CASSQGDIEKLFF
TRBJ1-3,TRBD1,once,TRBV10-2,TGCGCCAGCAGTGCGCCGGGACAGGGGTGGTACTCTGGAAACACCATATATTTT,CASSAPGQGWYSGNTIYF
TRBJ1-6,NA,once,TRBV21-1,TGTGCCAGCAGCACTTCGACAGGGAATTCACCCCTCCACTTT,CASSTSTGNSPLHF
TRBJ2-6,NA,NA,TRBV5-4,TGTGCCAGCAGCTTGGTCGGGTCTGGGGCCAACGTCCTGACTTTC,CASSLVGSGANVLTF
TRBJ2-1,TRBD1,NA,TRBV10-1,TGCGCCAGCAGTGGGACAGGGGGTAGTCGCCCTTCATTCAATGAGCAGTTCTTC,CASSGTGGSRPSFNEQFF
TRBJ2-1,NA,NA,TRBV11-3,TGTGCCAGCAGCTTTGGTGTGGGGGGTTGGGAGCAGTTCTTC,CASSFGVGGWEQFF
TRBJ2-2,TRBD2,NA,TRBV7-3,TGTGCCAGCAGACAGAGCGGGGGAAACACCGGGGAGCTGTTTTTT,CASRQSGGNTGELFF
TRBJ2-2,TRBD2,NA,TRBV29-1,TGCAGCGTTGGCCTAGCGGGGGGATCGAACACCGGGGAGCTGCTTTTT,CSVGLAGGSNTGELLF
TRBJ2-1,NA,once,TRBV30,TGTGCCTGGAGTCGGGGGAACTACAATGAGCAGTTCTTC,CAWSRGNYNEQFF
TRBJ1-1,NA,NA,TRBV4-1,TGCGCCAGCAGCCAAGTCAACAGCTTGAACACTGAAGCTTTCTTT,CASSQVNSLNTEAFF
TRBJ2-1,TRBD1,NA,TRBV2,TGTGCCAGCAGTGTAGGGACAGAGTACAATGAGCAGTTCTTC,CASSVGTEYNEQFF
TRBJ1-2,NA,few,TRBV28,TGTGCCAGCACCGCGAGGAGGTTCTATGGCTACACCTTC,CASTARRFYGYTF
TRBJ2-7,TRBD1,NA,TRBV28,TGTGCCAGCCGGGACAGGGTTTACGAGCAGTACTTC,CASRDRVYEQYF
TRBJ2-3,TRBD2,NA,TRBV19,TGTGCCCCACTAGCGGGCCCTGCGCAGTATTTT,CAPLAGPAQYF
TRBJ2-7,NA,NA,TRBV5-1,TGCGCCAGCAGCGCGGGTAGCTCCTACGAGCAGTACTTC,CASSAGSSYEQYF
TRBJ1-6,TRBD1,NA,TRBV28,TGTGCCAGCAGTTTATGGGACAGGACCTATTCACCCCTCCACTTT,CASSLWDRTYSPLHF
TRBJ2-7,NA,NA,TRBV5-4,TGTGCCAGCAGCTTGGATGGGCACTCCTACGAGCAGTACTTC,CASSLDGHSYEQYF
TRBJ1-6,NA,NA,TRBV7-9,TGTGCCAGCAGCTTAGCGAGTGACAGCCTTTATAATTCACCCCTCCACTTT,CASSLASDSLYNSPLHF
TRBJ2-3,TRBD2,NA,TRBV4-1,TGCGCCAGCAGCCTGATGACTAGCGGTAGCACAGATACGCAGTATTTT,CASSLMTSGSTDTQYF
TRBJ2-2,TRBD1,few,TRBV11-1,TGTGCCAGCAGCTTCAGGGGGCCGAACACCGGGGAGCTGTTTTTT,CASSFRGPNTGELFF
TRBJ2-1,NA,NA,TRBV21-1,TGTGCCAGCAGCCCCCCTGGCAGCAATGAGCAGTTCTTC,CASSPPGSNEQFF
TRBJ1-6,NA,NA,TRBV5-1,TGCGCCAGCAGCGGTACAGGGACACAGTACGTCCACTTT,CASSGTGTQYVHF
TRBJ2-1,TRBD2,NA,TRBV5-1,TGCGCCAGCAGCCTGGTTGGTAGCGGGACCCACAATGAGCAGTTCTTC,CASSLVGSGTHNEQFF